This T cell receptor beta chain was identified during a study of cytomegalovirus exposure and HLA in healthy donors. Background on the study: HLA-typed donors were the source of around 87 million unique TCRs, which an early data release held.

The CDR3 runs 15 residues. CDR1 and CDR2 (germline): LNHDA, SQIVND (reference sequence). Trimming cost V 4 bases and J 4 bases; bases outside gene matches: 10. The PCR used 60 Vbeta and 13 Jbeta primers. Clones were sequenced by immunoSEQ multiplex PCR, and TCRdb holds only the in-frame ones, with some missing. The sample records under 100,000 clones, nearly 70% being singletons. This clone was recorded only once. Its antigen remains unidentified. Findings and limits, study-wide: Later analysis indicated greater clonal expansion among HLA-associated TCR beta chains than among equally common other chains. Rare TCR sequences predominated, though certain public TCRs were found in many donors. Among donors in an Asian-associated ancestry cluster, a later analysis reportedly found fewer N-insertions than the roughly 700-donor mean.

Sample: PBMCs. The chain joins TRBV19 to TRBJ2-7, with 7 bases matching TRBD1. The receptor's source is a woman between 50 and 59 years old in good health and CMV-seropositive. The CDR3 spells CASSKHGTEEYEQYF. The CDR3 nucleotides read TGTGCCAGTAGTAAGCACGGGACAGAGGAGTACGAGCAGTACTTC. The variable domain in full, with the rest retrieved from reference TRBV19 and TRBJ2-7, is DGGITQSPKYLFRKEGQNVTLSCEQNLNHDAMYWYRQDPGQGLRLIYYSQIVNDFQKGDIAEGYSVSREKKESFPLTVTSAQKNPTAFYLCASSKHGTEEYEQYFGPGTRLTVT.